The entry below gives a single T cell receptor beta chain sequence along with its context. These data originate in a study of blood T cell repertoires in COVID-19. Assay: immunoSEQ multiplex PCR; the TCRdb copy retains only in-frame clones and omits some. The sample holds some 70,000 clones; approximately 91% are singletons and the top ten take around 2.5%. Trimming removed 0 bases from V and 4 bases from J; junction bases left unmatched: 16. The CDR3 runs 19 residues. Germline CDR1 is SGHRS and CDR2 is YFSETQ. The TCR sequence derives from a man in his sixties or seventies with active or convalescent COVID-19. The specimen was peripheral blood. This chain links TRBV5-1 with TRBJ2-7, with TRBD2 matching over 10 bases. The DNA of the CDR3 is TGCGCCAGCAGCTTGGCGGGGAGAGGCAGCGGGAGGGGAGGATACGAGCAGTACTTC. This codes for CASSLAGRGSGRGGYEQYF.